This T cell receptor (beta chain) was found in a study of spatial heterogeneity in lung cancer. Broader study findings: As ubiquitous and regional nonsynonymous mutations varied, counts of ubiquitous and regional expanded TCRs tracked them, respectively. Expanded alpha and beta TCR counts within tumors tracked tumor mutation counts.

Trimming shortened V by 4 bases and J by 1 base, and 14 bases separated the two germline ends. The CDR3 contains 15 residues. Germline CDR1 is SGHKS and CDR2 is YYEKEE (reference sequence). MiXCR, run by TCRdb on the 5' RACE reads, gives a single entry per CDR3 protein. The sample comprises about 4,800 distinct CDR3 sequences, roughly 9.1% of which are singletons, and approximately 33% rests with the top ten. This clonotype was picked up many times. Its target is not known. Time point indicated: sample taken at primary tumor resection. Extraction of whole RNA from tumor, nontumor lung or frozen PBMC preceded unsorted sequencing.

The chain uses TRBV5-5 and TRBJ1-1; D gene ambiguous. The sequence was obtained from a male donor with early-stage non-small cell lung cancer. The sequenced sample was lung tumor tissue, obtained at surgery. Here the CDR3 reads CASSPIWGGNTEAFF. The CDR3, as DNA: TGTGCCAGCAGCCCGATTTGGGGTGGGAACACTGAAGCTTTCTTT.